These 19 T cell receptor beta chains came from one sample sequenced in a study of T cells after yellow fever vaccination. MiXCR was run by TCRdb on the 5' RACE reads, yielding one entry per CDR3 protein. The sample has roughly 30,000 distinct CDR3 sequences; 10% to 13% are singletons. This sample comprised PBMCs, either bulk or a sorted T-cell subset (CD4+, CD8+, memory, or dextramer-sorted; not recorded which), obtained around 14 days after the first yellow fever vaccination. The receptors derive from a man younger than 30 who received the YFV17D yellow fever vaccine.

This clonotype was counted between two and nine times. Given a much more abundant clone one base away, this may be a read error. This rearrangement joins TRBV3-1 to TRBJ2-1; 10 positions agree with TRBD2. This CDR3 is built from 21 residues. Germline V gene sequence: CDR1 LGHDT, CDR2 YNNKEL (reference sequence). V was clipped by 5 bases and J by 0 bases; unmatched bases: 19. This CDR3 is CASSNRGPGLAWTSSYNEQFF. The CDR3 DNA is TGTGCCAGCAGCAACCGCGGTCCGGGACTAGCGTGGACAAGCTCCTACAATGAGCAGTTCTTC.

With regard to this clonotype: A read error may explain this, as a much larger clone is one base away. The gene calls are TRBV27 and TRBJ2-3, with D possibly matching TRBD2 (7 bases). The CDR3 contains 14 residues. Germline-derived CDR1 and CDR2 are MNHEY and SMNVEV (reference sequence). DNA of the CDR3: TGTGCCATCAGTTTAGGGGGAGGGTCGCGGACGCAGTATTTT. Its protein product is CAISLGGGSRTQYF.

The chain is built from TRBV5-4 and TRBJ2-5; 7 positions agree with TRBD2. V lost 3 bases, J lost 4 bases, and 9 bases stayed unmatched. Germline assignment: CDR1 SGHNT and CDR2 YYREEE (reference sequence). This CDR3 region has 15 residues. In nucleotides, the CDR3 is TGTGCCAGCAGCTGGGTAGCTAGCGGTACAGAGACCCAGTACTTC. This sequence encodes CASSWVASGTETQYF.

This clonotype was detected ten times or more. The chain recombines TRBV6-2 or TRBV6-3 with TRBJ2-7; D might be TRBD1 or TRBD2, each matching 5 bases. This CDR3 is built from 15 residues. Per germline, CDR1 MNHEY and CDR2 SVGEGT. Trimming took 5 bases from V and 6 from J, leaving 20 bases between them. CDR3 loop: CASSDIQGSGSEQYV. Here the CDR3 DNA reads TGTGCCAGCAGTGACATCCAGGGTTCTGGGAGCGAGCAGTACGTC.

This clonotype was seen at least ten times. The rearrangement uses TRBV4-1 and TRBJ2-1; 12 nucleotides match TRBD1. The germline CDR1 and CDR2 sequences are MGHRA and YSYEKL. This CDR3 has 21 residues. J lost 6 bases, V lost 0 bases, and 18 bases had no gene match. CDR3 loop: CASSQDDPGQGAHRQGNEQFF. CDR3 in DNA: TGCGCCAGCAGCCAAGATGACCCGGGACAGGGGGCCCACCGACAGGGCAATGAGCAGTTCTTC.

This clonotype was seen ten or more times. V usage is TRBV5-4 and J usage is TRBJ2-1; 9 nucleotides align to TRBD2. After removal of 4 bases from V and 4 bases from J, the junction contained 9 bases not matched to a gene. The CDR3 runs 16 residues. The germline gives CDR1 SGHNT, CDR2 YYREEE (reference sequence). As DNA, the CDR3 is TGTGCCAGCAGCCCCAATAGCGGGGGCCAATACAATGAGCAGTTCTTC. Amino acid sequence: CASSPNSGGQYNEQFF.

Many counts were recorded for this clonotype. This chain joins TRBV5-1 and TRBJ2-2; D gene ambiguous. The germline V and J ends were trimmed by 4 bases and 1 base, with 14 bases remaining between them. Germline assignment: CDR1 SGHRS and CDR2 YFSETQ. The CDR3 has 16 amino acids. CDR3 region: CASSREPTQNTGELFF. CDR3 bases: TGCGCCAGCAGCCGAGAGCCTACCCAGAACACCGGGGAGCTGTTTTTT.

This clonotype was counted ten times or more. CDR3 residues: CASSFRQGVKPLHF. For the CDR3, the DNA is TGTGCCAGCAGTTTTCGACAGGGGGTGAAACCCCTCCACTTT. The genes are TRBV27 and TRBJ1-6, with 9 bases lining up with TRBD1. The CDR3 spans 14 residues. V dropped 3 bases and J dropped 12; count of bases not matched to a gene: 6. The V gene's germline CDR1 is MNHEY and CDR2 SMNVEV (reference sequence).

V gene TRBV7-8 combines with J gene TRBJ2-7; 10 bases line up with TRBD1. The ends lost 4 bases at V and 7 bases at J; junction bases unmatched: 4. This CDR3 has 13 residues. The germline V gene has CDR1 SGHVS and CDR2 FQNEAQ. CDR3 residues: CASSSDRGREQYV. The CDR3 region has the DNA TGTGCCAGCAGCTCCGACAGGGGGCGGGAGCAGTACGTC.

This clonotype was found many times. This chain uses TRBV7-8 with TRBJ2-2; 8 bases map to TRBD2. The ends lost 5 bases at V and 7 bases at J; junction bases unmatched: 15. The CDR3 sequence is 17 residues long. Germline-derived CDR1 and CDR2 are SGHVS and FQNEAQ. CDR3 in amino acids: CASSLLGTGGPSGELFF. The CDR3 DNA sequence: TGTGCCAGCAGCCTCTTGGGCACGGGGGGGCCCAGCGGGGAGCTGTTTTTT.

This clonotype appeared many times. The chain recombines TRBV6-5 with TRBJ1-3; 8 nucleotides line up with TRBD1. CDR1 and CDR2 from the germline V gene are MNHEY and SVGAGI. The CDR3 consists of 16 residues. Unmatched junction bases numbered 5, after V lost 2 bases and J lost 2 bases. CDR3 DNA: TGTGCCAGCAGTTACATGCAGGGGGCGACTGGAAACACCATATATTTT. Protein sequence: CASSYMQGATGNTIYF.

This clonotype was found many times. In DNA, the CDR3 is TGTGCCAGCACCGTAGGGTACGAGCAGTACTTC. Protein: CASTVGYEQYF. V is TRBV2 and J is TRBJ2-7; D gene ambiguous. Trimming took 7 bases from V and 4 from J, leaving 8 bases between them. Germline assignment: CDR1 SNHLY and CDR2 FYNNEI. The CDR3 has 11 residues.

In its sample, this clonotype was seen many times. V usage is TRBV3-1 and J usage is TRBJ1-3; no reliable D call. This CDR3 region has 14 residues. With 5 bases removed from V and 0 bases from J, the gap between germline ends came to 8 bases. Germline V gene lookup returns CDR1 LGHDT and CDR2 YNNKEL (reference sequence). CDR3: CASSVRDSGNTIYF. For the CDR3, the DNA is TGTGCCAGCAGCGTGAGGGACTCTGGAAACACCATATATTTT.

The gene calls are TRBV7-2 and TRBJ1-3; no firm D call. From germline, CDR1 is SGHTA and CDR2 FQGNSA. V dropped 3 bases and J dropped 8 bases, with 8 bases sitting between them. The CDR3 covers 12 residues. The CDR3 DNA follows: TGTGCCAGCAGCTTGGGAACGGACACCATATATTTT. Its translation is CASSLGTDTIYF. Full variable domain (remainder filled in from reference TRBV7-2 and TRBJ1-3): GAGVSQSPSNKVTEKGKDVELRCDPISGHTALYWYRQSLGQGLEFLIYFQGNSAPDKSGLPSDRFSAERTGGSVSTLTIQRTQQEDSAVYLCASSLGTDTIYFGEGSWLTVV.

This clonotype was picked up many times. The rearrangement links TRBV20-1 to TRBJ2-7; TRBD2 aligns across 8 bases. Per germline, CDR1 DFQATT and CDR2 SNEGSKA (reference sequence). The CDR3 is 13 amino acids. V was clipped by 4 bases and J by 2 bases; unmatched bases: 4. CDR3 loop: CSANGGATYEQYF. The CDR3, as DNA: TGCAGTGCTAACGGGGGGGCAACCTACGAGCAGTACTTC.

This clonotype was counted at least ten times. The gene calls are TRBV27 and TRBJ1-1; D is unresolved. This CDR3 comprises 14 residues. Deletions cut 3 bases from V and 1 base from J, with 9 bases between. Germline values: CDR1 MNHEY, CDR2 SMNVEV (reference sequence). Here the CDR3 DNA reads TGTGCCAGCAGTTTGCGGCGGGAGAACACTGAAGCTTTCTTT. This codes for CASSLRRENTEAFF.

In this sample, this clonotype turned up many times. V gene TRBV11-2 combines with J gene TRBJ1-4; no reliable D call. The CDR3 has 12 amino acids. V lost 5 bases, J lost 7 bases, and 8 bases lay in between. Germline assignment: CDR1 SGHAT and CDR2 FQNNGV. DNA for the CDR3: TGTGCCAGCAGCCATCCTGGTGAAAAACTGTTTTTT. As protein: CASSHPGEKLFF. Looking up the rest from reference TRBV11-2 and TRBJ1-4 gives the full variable domain: EAGVAQSPRYKIIEKRQSVAFWCNPISGHATLYWYQQILGQGPKLLIQFQNNGVVDDSQLPKDRFSAERLKGVDSTLKIQPAKLEDSAVYLCASSHPGEKLFFGSGTQLSVL.

The table lists this clonotype with many counts. The CDR3 DNA reads as TGTGCCAGCAGTCCCCGCCCATGGGGCACTGAAGCTTTCTTT. Protein sequence: CASSPRPWGTEAFF. The genes are TRBV6-1 and TRBJ1-1; D ambiguous. The CDR3 is made up of 14 amino acids. V lost 5 bases and J lost 4, with 14 bases in between. Germline V gene sequence: CDR1 MNHNS, CDR2 SASEGT.

The chain's CDR3 is CAIGPGPLGTDTQYF. The CDR3 coding sequence is TGTGCCATCGGCCCCGGGCCTCTCGGCACAGATACGCAGTATTTT. V gene TRBV13 combines with J gene TRBJ2-3; D ambiguous. Germline V lookup: CDR1 PRHDT, CDR2 FYEKMQ (reference sequence). The CDR3 covers 15 residues. Trimming removed 10 bases from V and 1 base from J, with 18 bases in between.